Each of the 20 T cell receptor beta chains below was sequenced from the same sample in a study of blood T cell repertoires in COVID-19. Sequencing was performed with immunoSEQ multiplex PCR; in TCRdb, only in-frame clones are kept and a portion is missing. The sample comprises 55,000 to 75,000 clones, roughly 72% of which are singletons, and 4% to 5% rests with the top ten. The sample was peripheral blood. The receptors come from a woman in her seventies with COVID-19, enrolled during active disease.

The chain is built from TRBV5-6 and TRBJ1-4; the D gene is possibly TRBD1 (5 bases). V lost 0 bases to trimming and J lost 6 bases, with 12 bases between them. From germline, CDR1 is SGHDT and CDR2 YYEEEE. The CDR3 spans 15 residues. The CDR3 nucleotides are TGTGCCAGCAGCTTGGGTGGCAGGGTTGATGAAAAACTGTTTTTT. Translation gives CASSLGGRVDEKLFF.

The chain combines TRBV7-6 with TRBJ2-7; TRBD1 matches at 7 bases. V lost 2 bases to trimming and J lost 0 bases; unmatched junction nucleotides: 7. CDR1 is SGHVS, CDR2 FNYEAQ, per germline. The CDR3 contains 16 residues. The CDR3 here is CASSLSTGADSYEQYF. The CDR3 nucleotides read TGTGCCAGCAGCTTATCAACAGGGGCGGACTCCTACGAGCAGTACTTC.

Of note for this clone: This may be a read error, as it is one base from a much larger clone. The chain recombines TRBV5-4 with TRBJ1-1; D might be TRBD1 (6 bases). Germline V CDR1 and CDR2: SGHNT, YYREEE (reference sequence). Trimming shortened V by 3 bases and J by 1 base, and 7 bases separated the two germline ends. The CDR3 is 13 amino acids. The CDR3 loop is CASSSTGNTEAFF. The CDR3 coding sequence is TGTGCCAGCAGCTCGACAGGGAACACTGAAGCTTTCTTT.

V and J are TRBV3-1 (or the pseudogene TRBV3-2) and TRBJ2-1, with 8 bases aligning to TRBD2. Germline CDR1 reads LGHDT; CDR2 reads YNNKEL (reference sequence). V gave up 4 bases and J gave up 5 bases; unmatched junction bases: 10. The length of the CDR3 is 16 residues. The DNA for the CDR3 is TGTGCCAGCAGCCCCCACGTAGCGGGAAGAGACAATGAGCAGTTCTTC. Translated, it gives CASSPHVAGRDNEQFF.

The rearrangement links TRBV7-9 to TRBJ2-7; 10 bases map to TRBD2. J gave up 9 bases and V 3 bases, and 5 bases lay outside the gene matches. Germline V gene data show CDR1 as SEHNR and CDR2 as FQNEAQ (reference sequence). This CDR3 is built from 13 residues. The CDR3 nucleotides are TGTGCCAGCAGCTTGGGACTAGCGCTTGTGCAGTACTTC. It yields the protein CASSLGLALVQYF.

The genes are TRBV29-1 and TRBJ2-1, with no clear D. There are 13 residues in the CDR3. Trimming took 0 bases from V and 6 from J, leaving 9 bases between them. In germline, CDR1 is SQVTM, CDR2 ANQGSEA. CDR3 in amino acids: CSVEDWQANEQFF. The CDR3 nucleotides read TGCAGCGTTGAAGATTGGCAGGCCAATGAGCAGTTCTTC.

The chain recombines TRBV19 with TRBJ2-3; TRBD1 agrees at 7 bases. CDR3 length: 14 residues. Germline trimming cut 7 bases from V and 9 bases from J; bases unmatched to any gene: 13. Per germline, CDR1 LNHDA and CDR2 SQIVND (reference sequence). The CDR3 bases are TGTGCCAGTACGCACAGGGGTCTGGCCAGCACGCAGTATTTT. Translating gives CASTHRGLASTQYF.

Only a few counts were recorded for this clone. V and J are TRBV6-1 and TRBJ2-3; TRBD2 aligns across 8 bases. From germline, CDR1 is MNHNS and CDR2 SASEGT. The CDR3 covers 17 residues. V lost 1 base to trimming and J lost 3 bases; unmatched junction nucleotides: 9. Written as DNA, the CDR3 is TGTGCCAGCAGTGAAGGAAGGTTAGCGGGACGGACAGATACGCAGTATTTT. Amino acid sequence: CASSEGRLAGRTDTQYF.

The CDR3 coding sequence is TGTGCCAGCAGCGGATCTCAGGGTTCCAACGTCCTGACTTTC. Protein: CASSGSQGSNVLTF. The V and J genes are TRBV6-5 and TRBJ2-6; a possible D gene is TRBD1 (5 bases). The CDR3 consists of 14 residues. V gave up 6 bases and J gave up 8 bases, with 14 bases separating them. CDR1 and CDR2 (germline): MNHEY, SVGAGI.

This clone was seen more than once but under ten times. The CDR3 region is CASSQDKGLAGGEQFF. The CDR3 bases are TGCGCCAGCAGCCAAGATAAGGGACTAGCGGGGGGGGAGCAGTTCTTC. The rearrangement uses TRBV4-1 and TRBJ2-1; 16 positions match TRBD2. V lost 0 bases and J lost 10; bases outside the gene matches: 3. Germline CDR1 reads MGHRA; CDR2 reads YSYEKL. The CDR3 extends over 16 amino acids.

The chain links TRBV7-9 to TRBJ2-7; 8 bases agree with TRBD2. V lost 7 bases to trimming and J lost 7 bases; unmatched junction nucleotides: 6. Germline V gives CDR1 SEHNR, CDR2 FQNEAQ (reference sequence). This CDR3 has 12 residues. The CDR3 DNA follows: TGTGCCAGCATTAGTCGGGGGGGAGAGCAGTACTTC. Its protein product is CASISRGGEQYF.

The chain has TRBV11-3 and TRBJ1-1, with D uncertain. Trimming shortened V by 5 bases and J by 1 base, and 11 bases separated the two germline ends. The CDR3 spans 14 residues. Germline V lookup: CDR1 SGHNT, CDR2 YENEEA. In nucleotides, the CDR3 is TGTGCCAGCAGCCCCGGACTGACGAACACTGAAGCTTTCTTT. It is translated as CASSPGLTNTEAFF.

The chain is built from TRBV7-2 and TRBJ2-1; D gene ambiguous. Trimming shortened V by 2 bases and J by 0 bases, and 8 bases separated the two germline ends. Germline V gene lookup returns CDR1 SGHTA and CDR2 FQGNSA. This CDR3 is built from 15 residues. CDR3 sequence: CASSLTSRSYNEQFF. In DNA, the CDR3 is TGTGCCAGCAGCTTAACTTCCCGCTCCTACAATGAGCAGTTCTTC.

The chain joins TRBV6-2 or TRBV6-3 to TRBJ2-7, with D tentatively TRBD1 (6 bases). The CDR3 loop spans 13 amino acids. Germline V CDR1 and CDR2: MNHEY, SVGEGT. Trimming stripped 6 bases from V and 2 bases from J, with 11 bases between. This CDR3 is CASSRTATYEQYF. The CDR3, as DNA: TGTGCCAGCAGCCGGACAGCAACCTACGAGCAGTACTTC.

This chain connects TRBV28 to TRBJ1-1; 9 bases are a match to TRBD1. The V gene end was trimmed by 4 bases and the J gene end by 7 bases; junction bases not matched to a gene: 4. The CDR3 extends over 13 amino acids. Per germline, CDR1 MDHEN and CDR2 SYDVKM. The CDR3 loop is CASSYRGQVEAFF. The CDR3 coding sequence is TGTGCCAGCAGTTACAGGGGGCAGGTTGAAGCTTTCTTT. The complete variable domain, with remaining parts taken from reference TRBV28 and TRBJ1-1, reads DVKVTQSSRYLVKRTGEKVFLECVQDMDHENMFWYRQDPGLGLRLIYFSYDVKMKEKGDIPEGYSVSREKKERFSLILESASTNQTSMYLCASSYRGQVEAFFGQGTRLTVV.

This chain joins TRBV9 and TRBJ2-1, with 7 bases identical to TRBD2. The CDR3 is 16 residues long. The V gene end was trimmed by 3 bases and the J gene end by 9 bases; junction bases not matched to a gene: 15. Germline V gene data show CDR1 as SGDLS and CDR2 as YYNGEE. CDR3 amino acids: CASSADPGLPWGEQFF. CDR3 DNA sequence: TGTGCCAGCAGCGCGGATCCGGGACTACCTTGGGGTGAGCAGTTCTTC.

The chain links TRBV27 to TRBJ1-1, with TRBD1 matching 7 bases. Trimming took 6 bases from V and 9 from J; bases not matched to a gene: 10. CDR1 and CDR2 from the germline V gene are MNHEY and SMNVEV (reference sequence). The CDR3 length is 13 residues. CDR3 bases: TGTGCCAGCAGCCTCGACGACAGGGCGCAAGCTTTCTTT. This sequence encodes CASSLDDRAQAFF.

The J gene is TRBJ2-1, the V gene TRBV6-2 or TRBV6-3; D is ambiguous. The CDR3 contains 11 residues. Trimming took 4 bases from V and 9 from J, leaving 7 bases between them. Germline CDR1 is MNHEY and CDR2 is SVGEGT. The CDR3 protein is CASSSKFEQFF. For the CDR3, the DNA is TGTGCCAGCAGTTCCAAATTTGAGCAGTTCTTC.

The gene calls are TRBV25-1 and TRBJ1-4, with D possibly being TRBD1 (6 bases). V was cut by 3 bases and J by 14 bases, with 19 bases left in between. CDR3 length: 14 amino acids. Germline CDR1 reads MGHDK; CDR2 reads SYGVNS. The CDR3 DNA follows: TGTGCCAGCAGTGATGTTATAGGGGGTGGGTCTCTGTTTTTT. Translating gives CASSDVIGGGSLFF.

The chain joins TRBV9 to TRBJ1-5, with D maybe TRBD1 (5 bases). The germline CDR1 and CDR2 sequences are SGDLS and YYNGEE. The CDR3 is 14 amino acids. Deletions cut 4 bases from V and 6 bases from J, with 14 bases between. Here the CDR3 reads CASSPWGGSQPQHF. The CDR3 bases are TGTGCCAGCAGCCCCTGGGGGGGGTCTCAGCCCCAGCATTTT. Full variable domain (rest looked up from reference TRBV9 and TRBJ1-5): DSGVTQTPKHLITATGQRVTLRCSPRSGDLSVYWYQQSLDQGLQFLIQYYNGEERAKGNILERFSAQQFPDLHSELNLSSLELGDSALYFCASSPWGGSQPQHFGDGTRLSIL.